This T cell receptor beta chain came from a study of Siglec-9 on CD8 T cells in melanoma. The table came from immunoSEQ multiplex PCR; TCRdb's copy has only in-frame clones and leaves some out. Seen here are 30,000 to 45,000 clones, 80% to 85% observed once, and the top ten hold 1.8%. The CDR3 contains 12 residues. CDR1 and CDR2 (germline): GTSNPN, SVGIG (reference sequence). V was pared by 4 bases and J by 9 bases, with 15 bases between. General study results and limits: An effector memory CD8+ subset marked by Siglec-9 reportedly appeared to gather in melanoma.

For this clone: Its specificity is not known.

Material for sequencing was Siglec-9- CD8+ T cells sorted from blood. V and J are TRBV30 and TRBJ1-1; D possibly corresponds to TRBD1 (6 bases). This receptor was identified in a human donor in good health. This CDR3 is CAWNPSGGQAFF. For the CDR3, the DNA is TGTGCCTGGAATCCTTCGGGGGGCCAAGCTTTCTTT.